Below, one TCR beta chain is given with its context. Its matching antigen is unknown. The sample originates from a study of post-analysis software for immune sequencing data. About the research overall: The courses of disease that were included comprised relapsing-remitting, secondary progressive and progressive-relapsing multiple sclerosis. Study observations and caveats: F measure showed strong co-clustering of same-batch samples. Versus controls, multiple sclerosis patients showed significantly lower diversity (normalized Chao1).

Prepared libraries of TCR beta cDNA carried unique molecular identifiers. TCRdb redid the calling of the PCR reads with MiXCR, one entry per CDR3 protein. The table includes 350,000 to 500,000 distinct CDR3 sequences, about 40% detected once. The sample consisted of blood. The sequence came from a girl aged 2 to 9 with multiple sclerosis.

This chain's CDR3 is CASRKSGGSGEQYF. CDR3 nucleotide sequence: TGCGCCAGCAGAAAAAGCGGGGGGTCGGGCGAGCAGTACTTC. J is TRBJ2-7 and V is TRBV10-2; 9 nucleotides agree with TRBD2. CDR3 length equals 14 residues. Unmatched junction bases numbered 9, after V lost 6 bases and J lost 6 bases. The germline V gene has CDR1 WSHSY and CDR2 SAAADI.